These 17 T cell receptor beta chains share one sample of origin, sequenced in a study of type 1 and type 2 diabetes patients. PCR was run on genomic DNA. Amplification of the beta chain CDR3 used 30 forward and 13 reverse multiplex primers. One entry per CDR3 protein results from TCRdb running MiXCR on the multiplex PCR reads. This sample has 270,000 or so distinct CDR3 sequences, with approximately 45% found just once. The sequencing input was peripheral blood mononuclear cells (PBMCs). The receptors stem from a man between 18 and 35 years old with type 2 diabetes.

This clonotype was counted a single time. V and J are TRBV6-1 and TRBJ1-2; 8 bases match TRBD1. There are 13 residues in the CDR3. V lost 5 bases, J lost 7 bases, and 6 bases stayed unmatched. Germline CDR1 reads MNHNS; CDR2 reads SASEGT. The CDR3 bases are TGTGCCAGCAGTTATTCGGACAGGGCTGGCTACACCTTC. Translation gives CASSYSDRAGYTF.

The CDR3 DNA sequence: TGTGCCAGTAGCTCCGACAGGAGATTTACAGATACGCAGTATTTT. Translation gives CASSSDRRFTDTQYF. This chain uses TRBV19 with TRBJ2-3; tentatively, D is TRBD1 (6 bases). Germline assignment: CDR1 LNHDA and CDR2 SQIVND (reference sequence). This CDR3 has 15 amino acids. The V end was cut by 6 bases, the J end by 3 bases, with 16 bases between.

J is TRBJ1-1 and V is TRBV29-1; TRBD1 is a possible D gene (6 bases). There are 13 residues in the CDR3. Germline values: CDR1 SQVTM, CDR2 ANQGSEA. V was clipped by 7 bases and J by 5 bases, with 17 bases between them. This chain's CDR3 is CSGYHREVTEAFF. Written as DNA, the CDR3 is TGCAGCGGCTACCACAGGGAGGTGACTGAAGCTTTCTTT.

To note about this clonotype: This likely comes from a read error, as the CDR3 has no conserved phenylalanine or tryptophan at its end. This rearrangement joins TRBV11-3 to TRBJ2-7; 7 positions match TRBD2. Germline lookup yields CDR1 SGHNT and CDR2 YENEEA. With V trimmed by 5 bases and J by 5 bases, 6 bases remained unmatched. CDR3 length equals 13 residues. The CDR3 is CASSPVGRDEQYL. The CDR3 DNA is TGTGCCAGCAGCCCTGTGGGGAGGGACGAGCAGTACCTC.

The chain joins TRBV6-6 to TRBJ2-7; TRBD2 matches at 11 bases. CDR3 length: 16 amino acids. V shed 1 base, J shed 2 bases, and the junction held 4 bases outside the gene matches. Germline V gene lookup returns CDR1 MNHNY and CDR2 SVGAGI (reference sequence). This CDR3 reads CASSYFLTSGAYEQYF. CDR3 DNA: TGTGCCAGCAGTTACTTTCTGACTAGCGGGGCCTACGAGCAGTACTTC.

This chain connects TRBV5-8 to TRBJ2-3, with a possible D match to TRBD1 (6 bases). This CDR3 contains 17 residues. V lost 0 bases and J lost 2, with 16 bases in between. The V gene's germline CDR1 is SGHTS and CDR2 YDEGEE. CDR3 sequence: CASSLAVYRENTDTQYF. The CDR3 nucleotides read TGTGCCAGCAGCTTGGCAGTTTACAGGGAAAACACAGATACGCAGTATTTT.

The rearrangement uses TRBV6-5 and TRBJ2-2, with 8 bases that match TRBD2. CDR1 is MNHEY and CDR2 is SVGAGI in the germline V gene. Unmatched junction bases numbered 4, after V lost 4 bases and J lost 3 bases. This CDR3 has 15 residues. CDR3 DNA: TGTGCCAGCAGTTTTTCGGGGGGGCACACCGGGGAGCTGTTTTTT. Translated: CASSFSGGHTGELFF.

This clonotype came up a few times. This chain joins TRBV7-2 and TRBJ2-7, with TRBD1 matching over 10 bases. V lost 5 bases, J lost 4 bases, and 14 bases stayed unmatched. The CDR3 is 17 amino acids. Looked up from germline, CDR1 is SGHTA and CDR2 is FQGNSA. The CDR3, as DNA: TGTGCCAGCAGCACTCCTAAGGGGGGACAGGGGTTTTACGAGCAGTACTTC. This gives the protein CASSTPKGGQGFYEQYF.

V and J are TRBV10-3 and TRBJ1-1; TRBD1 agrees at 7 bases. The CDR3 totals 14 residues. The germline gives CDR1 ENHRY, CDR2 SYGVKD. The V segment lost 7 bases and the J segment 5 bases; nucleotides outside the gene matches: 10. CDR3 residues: CAITGGTEVTEAFF. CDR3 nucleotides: TGTGCCATCACCGGCGGGACAGAAGTAACTGAAGCTTTCTTT.

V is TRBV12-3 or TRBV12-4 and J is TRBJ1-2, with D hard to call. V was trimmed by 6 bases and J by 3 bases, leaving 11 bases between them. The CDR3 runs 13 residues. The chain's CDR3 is CASSVGPDYGYTF. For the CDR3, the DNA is TGTGCCAGCAGCGTAGGTCCGGACTATGGCTACACCTTC.

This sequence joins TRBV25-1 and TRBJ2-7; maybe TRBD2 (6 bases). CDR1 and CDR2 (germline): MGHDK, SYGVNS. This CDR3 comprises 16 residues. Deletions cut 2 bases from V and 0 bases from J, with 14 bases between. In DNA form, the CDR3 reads TGTGCCAGCAGTGAACGCGGGACGGGGAGCTCCTACGAGCAGTACTTC. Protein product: CASSERGTGSSYEQYF.

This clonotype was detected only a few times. CDR3 sequence: CARKRRDSGSFRGEQYF. The CDR3 DNA sequence: TGTGCCAGAAAACGTCGAGACTCCGGGAGCTTCAGGGGCGAGCAGTACTTC. V gene TRBV7-2 combines with J gene TRBJ2-7; perhaps D is TRBD1 or TRBD2 (6 bases each). V dropped 9 bases and J dropped 6 bases, with 30 bases sitting between them. CDR3 length: 17 amino acids. The V gene's germline CDR1 is SGHTA and CDR2 FQGNSA.

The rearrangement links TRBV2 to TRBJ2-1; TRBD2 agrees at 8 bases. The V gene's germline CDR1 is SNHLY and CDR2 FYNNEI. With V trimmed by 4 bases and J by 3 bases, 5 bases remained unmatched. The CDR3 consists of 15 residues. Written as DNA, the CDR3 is TGTGCCAGCAGTGTGGGGGGACTAGTCTACAATGAGCAGTTCTTC. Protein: CASSVGGLVYNEQFF.

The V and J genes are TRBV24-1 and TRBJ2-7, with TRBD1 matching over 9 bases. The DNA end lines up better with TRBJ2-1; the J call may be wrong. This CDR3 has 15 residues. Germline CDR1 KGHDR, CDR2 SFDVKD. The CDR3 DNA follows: TGTGCCACCAGTGATTCGCGACAGGGGGTTCGAGAGCAGTTCTTC. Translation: CATSDSRQGVREQFF.

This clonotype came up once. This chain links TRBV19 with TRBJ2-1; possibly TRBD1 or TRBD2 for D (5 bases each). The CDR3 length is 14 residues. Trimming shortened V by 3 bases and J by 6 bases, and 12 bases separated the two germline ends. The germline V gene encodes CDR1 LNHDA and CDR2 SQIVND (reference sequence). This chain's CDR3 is CASSMGTVGNEQFF. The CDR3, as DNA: TGTGCCAGTAGTATGGGGACGGTGGGCAATGAGCAGTTCTTC.

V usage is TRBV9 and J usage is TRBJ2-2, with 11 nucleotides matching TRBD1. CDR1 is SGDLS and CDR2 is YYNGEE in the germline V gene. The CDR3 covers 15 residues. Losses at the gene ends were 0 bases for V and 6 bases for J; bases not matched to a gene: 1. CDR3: CASSVEGQGAGELFF. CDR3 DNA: TGTGCCAGCAGCGTAGAGGGACAGGGGGCCGGGGAGCTGTTTTTT.

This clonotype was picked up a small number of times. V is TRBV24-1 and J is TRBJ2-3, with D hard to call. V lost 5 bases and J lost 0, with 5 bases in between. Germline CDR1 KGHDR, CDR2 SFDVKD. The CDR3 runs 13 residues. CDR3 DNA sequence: TGTGCCACCAGTGTGGGCAGCACAGATACGCAGTATTTT. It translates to CATSVGSTDTQYF.